This is a list of T cell receptor beta chains from one sample in a study of T cells in localized non-small cell lung cancer. TCRdb keeps only in-frame clones here, not all; method: immunoSEQ multiplex PCR. The sample carries roughly 64,000 clones, approximately 80% recorded once. The specimen comprised PBMCs, sampled before any cancer treatment. Receptors originate from a man aged 40-75 years with stage II lung adenocarcinoma. CDR3s include the opening cysteine and the closing phenylalanine or tryptophan. D genes are given only for firm matches. Size is stated for part of the rows, as once, few or many counts, or as a class when the clone is expanded.

v_call,j_call,d_call,cdr3_length,clone_size,cdr3_nt,cdr3_aa
TRBV7-2,TRBJ2-2,.,14,.,TGTGCCAGCAGCTTAACTTGGGATACCGGGGAGCTGTTTTTT,CASSLTWDTGELFF
TRBV7-2,TRBJ2-1,.,16,.,TGTGCCAGCAGCCTGGGTCGGCGGGGCCTGGGGAATGAGCAGTTCTTC,CASSLGRRGLGNEQFF
TRBV14,TRBJ1-1,.,13,.,TGTGCCAGCAGCTTTGCAGGGCTGGGTGAAGCTTTCTTT,CASSFAGLGEAFF
TRBV6-5,TRBJ1-3,TRBD1,15,.,TGTGCCAGCAGTTTGACAGGGACTGTTGGAAACACCATATATTTT,CASSLTGTVGNTIYF
TRBV5-1,TRBJ2-6,.,16,.,TGCGCCAGCAGCTTGGCGCGGGGAACTGGGGCCAACGTCCTGACTTTC,CASSLARGTGANVLTF
TRBV23-1,TRBJ2-7,.,14,.,TGCGCCAGCACCCCGGGGACGGTTTCCTACGAGCAGTACTTC,CASTPGTVSYEQYF
TRBV5-5,TRBJ2-2,TRBD1,15,few,TGTGCCAGCAGCTTGGGGACAGGGGAGTCCGGGGAGCTGTTTTTT,CASSLGTGESGELFF
TRBV19,TRBJ2-3,TRBD2,14,.,TGTGCCAGTAGTTTGGCGGGAGAAACAGATACGCAGTATTTT,CASSLAGETDTQYF
TRBV5-4,TRBJ2-1,TRBD2,16,.,TGTGCCAGCAGCGGGACTAGCGGGATGAGGCTCAATGAGCAGTTCTTC,CASSGTSGMRLNEQFF
TRBV5-6,TRBJ2-7,TRBD1,13,.,TGTGCCAGCAGCTTCCGGGACAGCTACGAGCAGTACTTC,CASSFRDSYEQYF
TRBV6-6,TRBJ1-1,.,13,.,TGTGCCAGCAGTCTAGACAGATCCACTGAAGCTTTCTTT,CASSLDRSTEAFF
TRBV7-9,TRBJ2-7,TRBD2,15,.,TGTGCCAGCAGCTTAGCCGGGACTAGGACCTACGAGCAGTACTTC,CASSLAGTRTYEQYF
TRBV7-9,TRBJ1-4,.,15,.,TGTGCCAGCAGCTTAGATCTGGGAACTAATGAAAAACTGTTTTTT,CASSLDLGTNEKLFF
TRBV10-3,TRBJ2-5,TRBD2,19,once,TGTGCCATCAGTGAGTCGAGGTCGACTAGCGGGAGCTGGGAAGAGACCCAGTACTTC,CAISESRSTSGSWEETQYF
TRBV19,TRBJ1-1,.,14,once,TGTGCCAGTAGTATTTTTGGGCAGAACACTGAAGCTTTCTTT,CASSIFGQNTEAFF
TRBV9,TRBJ2-2,.,13,.,TGTGCCAGCAGCGGGACGGTAACCGGGGAGCTGTTTTTT,CASSGTVTGELFF
TRBV6-5,TRBJ2-2,TRBD2,15,.,TGTGCCAGCAGTTTGACTAGCCGGAACACCGGGGAGCTGTTTTTT,CASSLTSRNTGELFF
TRBV2,TRBJ2-7,.,14,.,TGTGCCAGCAGTGAAGCGGAGGGCCCCTACGAGCAGTACTTC,CASSEAEGPYEQYF
TRBV5-6,TRBJ1-2,.,16,.,TGTGCCAGCAGCTTGGAACCGGGAGGGGGACTCTATGGCTACACCTTC,CASSLEPGGGLYGYTF
TRBV29-1,TRBJ1-4,.,12,.,TGCAGCGTTGCATTCGCCGGTGAAAAACTGTTTTTT,CSVAFAGEKLFF
TRBV4-3,TRBJ1-3,.,16,.,TGCGCCAGCAGCCAAGAACCCCCAGTAACTGGAAACACCATATATTTT,CASSQEPPVTGNTIYF
TRBV29-1,TRBJ1-2,TRBD1,13,.,TGCAGCGCCCAGGGGGAGGCTAACTATGGCTACACCTTC,CSAQGEANYGYTF
TRBV4-2,TRBJ2-7,TRBD2,14,.,TGTGCCAGCAGCCAGGGCGGGGGGTCCTACGAGCAGTACTTC,CASSQGGGSYEQYF
TRBV7-2,TRBJ2-6,.,14,.,TGTGCCAGCAGCTTGTCCTCTGGGGCCAACGTCCTGACTTTC,CASSLSSGANVLTF
TRBV10-3,TRBJ2-5,TRBD2,16,.,TGTGCCATCAGTGCTTATGGGAGGGCCCTAGGAGAGACCCAGTACTTC,CAISAYGRALGETQYF
TRBV7-2,TRBJ1-2,.,13,.,TGTGCCAGCAGCCCCGGGACACCCCATGGCTACACCTTC,CASSPGTPHGYTF
TRBV13,TRBJ2-1,TRBD2,16,.,TGTGCCAGCAGCCCGCCGGGACTAGCGGGTTACAATGAGCAGTTCTTC,CASSPPGLAGYNEQFF
TRBV9,TRBJ1-2,.,15,.,TGTGCCAGCAGCGGGGGAGCTCCCAGGGACTATGGCTACACCTTC,CASSGGAPRDYGYTF
TRBV7-7,TRBJ2-1,.,13,.,TGTGCTAGCAGCTTAGCTCCGTACAATGAGCAGTTCTTC,CASSLAPYNEQFF
TRBV27,TRBJ1-5,.,13,.,TGTGCCAGCAGTAAGGATCACAATCAGCCCCAGCATTTT,CASSKDHNQPQHF
TRBV27,TRBJ2-1,.,14,.,TGTGCCAGCAGTTTGGCTCAGAGATACAATGAGCAGTTCTTC,CASSLAQRYNEQFF
TRBV2,TRBJ1-2,.,14,.,TGTGCCAGCAGTGAAAGGGACGGGAACTATGGCTACACCTTC,CASSERDGNYGYTF
TRBV5-4,TRBJ2-7,TRBD1,17,.,TGTGCCAGCAGCTTGGCCCAAGGGACAGGGATGGGCTACGAGCAGTACTTC,CASSLAQGTGMGYEQYF
TRBV6-1,TRBJ2-1,TRBD1,15,.,TGTGCCAGCAGACCCCGGGACAGGGTATACAATGAGCAGTTCTTC,CASRPRDRVYNEQFF
TRBV9,TRBJ2-7,.,14,few,TGTGCCAGCAGCGTAGCTGTGGGGCACTACGAGCAGTACTTC,CASSVAVGHYEQYF
TRBV6-6,TRBJ1-2,.,13,.,TGTGCCAGCAGTGAGGGACGGGGTTATGGCTACACCTTC,CASSEGRGYGYTF
TRBV25-1,TRBJ2-7,TRBD2,15,.,TGTGCCAGCAGTGAAGGACCTCGGGGGGCCTACGAGCAGTACTTC,CASSEGPRGAYEQYF
TRBV6-6,TRBJ1-2,TRBD1,13,.,TGTGCCAGCAGTTTCGGACAGGTTTATGGCTACACCTTC,CASSFGQVYGYTF
TRBV5-6,TRBJ2-1,TRBD1,15,.,TGTGCCAGCAGCTCTGGACAGGGGACCTACAATGAGCAGTTCTTC,CASSSGQGTYNEQFF
TRBV5-4,TRBJ1-1,.,15,.,TGTGCCAGCAGCTTGGGGGGACAATTGGACACTGAAGCTTTCTTT,CASSLGGQLDTEAFF
TRBV19,TRBJ1-1,.,14,.,TGTGCCAGTAGTATATATCGGGGGAACACTGAAGCTTTCTTT,CASSIYRGNTEAFF
TRBV9,TRBJ2-2,TRBD2,19,.,TGTGCCAGCAGCCTAACGGGACTAGCGGGAGGGCCAAACACCGGGGAGCTGTTTTTT,CASSLTGLAGGPNTGELFF
TRBV7-2,TRBJ1-1,.,13,once,TGTGCCAGCAGCTTAACCGGGGACACTGAAGCTTTCTTT,CASSLTGDTEAFF
TRBV28,TRBJ1-1,.,13,.,TGTGCCAGCAGCCCGGGACGGAACACTGAAGCTTTCTTT,CASSPGRNTEAFF
TRBV5-4,TRBJ2-7,TRBD1,14,once,TGTGCCAGCAGCCTGGGACAGGGGGTAAACGAGCAGTACTTC,CASSLGQGVNEQYF
TRBV6-5,TRBJ2-2,.,13,.,TGTGCCAGCAGTTACCAAGCCCCCGGGGAGCTGTTTTTT,CASSYQAPGELFF
TRBV29-1,TRBJ1-2,TRBD1,13,few,TGCAGCGTACAAACAGGGGGCGTCGATGGCTACACCTTC,CSVQTGGVDGYTF
TRBV18,TRBJ2-3,.,13,.,TGTGCCAGCTCGCCCAACAGGGAAGATACGCAGTATTTT,CASSPNREDTQYF
TRBV7-2,TRBJ2-7,TRBD1,18,.,TGTGCCAGCAGCCGCACCTTTTCAGGGGGCGCAGCCCCCTACGAGCAGTACTTC,CASSRTFSGGAAPYEQYF
TRBV6-1,TRBJ1-2,TRBD1,13,.,TGTGCCAGCAGCTGGGACAGGGAATATGGCTACACCTTC,CASSWDREYGYTF